What follows is one TCR beta chain and its context. CDR3 length equals 15 residues. Germline V CDR1 and CDR2: LGHNA, YNFKEQ. Unmatched junction bases numbered 2, after V lost 4 bases and J lost 5 bases. The sample originates from a study of cytomegalovirus exposure and HLA in healthy donors. 13 Jbeta primers and 60 Vbeta primers were used for the PCR. Repertoires were generated with immunoSEQ multiplex PCR, while TCRdb's copy carries only in-frame clones and drops some. The table shows about 160,000 clones, with about 81% occurring only once. At sampling all donors were nominally healthy, likely with unrecorded immune exposures.

The clonotype comes from a woman aged 50 to 65 in good health and CMV-seropositive. The material sequenced was PBMCs. The rearrangement joins TRBV4-2 to TRBJ2-1; 13 nucleotides agree with TRBD2. CDR3 sequence: CASSLTSGGDNEQFF. The CDR3 region has the DNA TGTGCCAGCAGCCTCACTAGCGGGGGGGACAATGAGCAGTTCTTC.